These 10 T cell receptor beta chains were sequenced from one sample in a study of blood T cell repertoires in COVID-19. Here immunoSEQ multiplex PCR was the method, and the copy in TCRdb shows in-frame clones only, minus some. The data hold 65,000 to 90,000 clones, with 75% to 90% observed a single time. Material for sequencing was peripheral blood. These receptors originate from a man at least 80 years old with COVID-19, enrolled during active disease.

The V and J genes are TRBV3-1 (or the pseudogene TRBV3-2) and TRBJ1-6, with unresolved D. The germline V and J ends were trimmed by 1 base and 4 bases, with 17 bases remaining between them. Germline assignment: CDR1 LGHDT and CDR2 YNNKEL (reference sequence). The CDR3 covers 18 residues. CDR3 region: CASSQGDSLNPYNSPLHF. The CDR3, as DNA: TGTGCCAGCAGCCAAGGTGACTCCCTGAACCCTTATAATTCACCCCTCCACTTT.

The chain employs TRBV6-6 and TRBJ1-1; tentative D call: TRBD1 (6 bases). Trimming removed 5 bases at V and 4 bases at J, with 11 bases between. The CDR3 covers 13 residues. Germline CDR1 is MNHNY and CDR2 is SVGAGI (reference sequence). The CDR3 bases are TGTGCCAGCAGTCGGCAAGGGGGCACTGAAGCTTTCTTT. Translated, it gives CASSRQGGTEAFF.

This chain uses TRBV4-3 with TRBJ1-2, with D perhaps matching TRBD1 (5 bases). Germline CDR1 reads LGHNA; CDR2 reads YSLEER. This CDR3 contains 15 residues. Trimming left V 4 bases short and J 6 bases short, with 18 bases between. CDR3 in amino acids: CASSLNRGGRDGYTF. The DNA for the CDR3 is TGCGCCAGCAGCCTTAATCGGGGGGGACGGGATGGCTACACCTTC.

The rearrangement links TRBV2 to TRBJ1-6; D gene ambiguous. With 8 bases removed from V and 7 bases from J, the gap between germline ends came to 12 bases. Germline V gives CDR1 SNHLY, CDR2 FYNNEI. There are 13 residues in the CDR3. The DNA for the CDR3 is TGTGCCAGCGAGAGACTTTTAAATTCACCCCTCCACTTT. As protein: CASERLLNSPLHF.

Written as DNA, the CDR3 is TGTGCCAGCAGCGTAGTTGGACATCCCACGAATGGCTACACCTTC. Protein product: CASSVVGHPTNGYTF. The chain is built from TRBV9 and TRBJ1-2, with D maybe TRBD1 (5 bases). V gave up 0 bases and J gave up 6 bases, with 15 bases separating them. The CDR3 length is 15 residues. Germline CDR1 and CDR2: SGDLS and YYNGEE.

J is TRBJ1-2 and V is TRBV25-1, with D perhaps matching TRBD1 (5 bases). Trimming pared 8 bases from V and 7 bases from J, leaving 8 bases between. This CDR3 contains 10 residues. Germline V CDR1 and CDR2: MGHDK, SYGVNS. CDR3 sequence reads: CASRGVGYTF. In DNA, the CDR3 is TGTGCCAGCCGGGGGGTTGGCTACACCTTC.

The V and J genes are TRBV19 and TRBJ1-1; D gene uncertain. Germline V gene data show CDR1 as LNHDA and CDR2 as SQIVND (reference sequence). This CDR3 contains 17 residues. V was shortened by 3 bases and J by 1 base, with 18 bases between the two germline ends. The CDR3 coding sequence is TGTGCCAGTAGTATCCCCGCTGATCGACAAACGAACACTGAAGCTTTCTTT. This sequence encodes CASSIPADRQTNTEAFF. The entire variable domain, with the rest obtained from reference TRBV19 and TRBJ1-1, is as follows: DGGITQSPKYLFRKEGQNVTLSCEQNLNHDAMYWYRQDPGQGLRLIYYSQIVNDFQKGDIAEGYSVSREKKESFPLTVTSAQKNPTAFYLCASSIPADRQTNTEAFFGQGTRLTVV.

The chain carries TRBV12-3 or TRBV12-4 and TRBJ1-6, with D maybe TRBD1 (5 bases). The ends were cut back, 6 bases at V and 4 bases at J, with 7 bases in the middle. The CDR3 contains 13 residues. CDR3 nucleotides: TGTGCCAGCAGGACAGATTATAATTCACCCCTCCACTTT. Protein product: CASRTDYNSPLHF.

The V call is TRBV2, the J call TRBJ2-3; 11 bases align to TRBD2. Looked up from germline, CDR1 is SNHLY and CDR2 is FYNNEI. Trimming removed 4 bases from V and 2 bases from J; junction bases left unmatched: 2. The CDR3 sequence is 15 residues long. CDR3 DNA sequence: TGTGCCAGCAGTGGACTAGCGGGGAACACAGATACGCAGTATTTT. This translates into CASSGLAGNTDTQYF.

The chain couples TRBV12-3 or TRBV12-4 to TRBJ1-1; no definite D call. This CDR3 is 12 amino acids long. V lost 10 bases and J 1 base, leaving 10 bases between the germline ends. Here the CDR3 reads CATATWNTEAFF. In nucleotides, the CDR3 is TGTGCCACAGCGACCTGGAACACTGAAGCTTTCTTT.